The 14 T cell receptor beta chains below come from one sample, sequenced in a study of blood T cell repertoires in COVID-19. Method: immunoSEQ multiplex PCR; TCRdb's copy keeps in-frame clones and lacks some. In the table there are around 370,000 clones, 80% to 90% of which are singletons. Sequenced input: peripheral blood. The receptors were gathered from a woman between 45 and 65 years old with COVID-19, enrolled during active disease.

The J gene is TRBJ2-7, the V gene TRBV3-1 (or the pseudogene TRBV3-2); 7 bases match TRBD2. The V gene's germline CDR1 is LGHDT and CDR2 YNNKEL (reference sequence). This CDR3 has 14 residues. With 2 bases clipped from V and 7 bases from J, the junction kept 8 bases outside the gene matches. The CDR3: CASSQLAAPGEQYF. CDR3 nucleotides: TGTGCCAGCAGCCAACTAGCGGCGCCGGGGGAGCAGTACTTC.

The chain combines TRBV19 with TRBJ2-3; 8 positions agree with TRBD1. From germline, CDR1 is LNHDA and CDR2 SQIVND (reference sequence). The CDR3 is made up of 15 amino acids. The V gene end was trimmed by 7 bases and the J gene end by 1 base; junction bases not matched to a gene: 7. The DNA of the CDR3 is TGTGCCAGTACCCAGACAGGGGTAGGCACAGATACGCAGTATTTT. The encoded protein is CASTQTGVGTDTQYF.

This chain uses TRBV30 with TRBJ1-5; D call uncertain. The germline V gene encodes CDR1 GTSNPN and CDR2 SVGIG (reference sequence). This CDR3 spans 14 amino acids. V gave up 0 bases and J gave up 0 bases, with 6 bases separating them. The CDR3: CAWSVMSSNQPQHF. In nucleotides, the CDR3 is TGTGCCTGGAGTGTAATGAGTAGCAATCAGCCCCAGCATTTT.

This clone was detected only once. The V and J genes are TRBV5-4 and TRBJ2-7, with D perhaps matching TRBD2 (5 bases). CDR1 and CDR2 from the germline V gene are SGHNT and YYREEE (reference sequence). The CDR3 spans 16 residues. V was pared by 4 bases and J by 5 bases, with 22 bases between. CDR3 DNA sequence: TGTGCCAGCAGCCCAGAACCTAGCCGCGAGGTCGACGAGCAGTACTTC. Its protein is CASSPEPSREVDEQYF.

The gene calls are TRBV4-2 and TRBJ2-1; 9 bases align to TRBD2. Per the germline V gene, CDR1 is LGHNA and CDR2 is YNFKEQ. Trimming took 2 bases from V and 5 from J; bases not matched to a gene: 13. The CDR3 runs to 18 residues. CDR3 nucleotides: TGTGCCAGCAGCCAAACCGGCCTGCGGGGGGGGATTGACAATGAGCAGTTCTTC. It translates to CASSQTGLRGGIDNEQFF.

This chain uses TRBV7-2 with TRBJ1-4, with TRBD1 matching over 7 bases. Per the germline V gene, CDR1 is SGHTA and CDR2 is FQGNSA. V was pared by 3 bases and J by 6 bases, with 7 bases of the junction left unmatched. This CDR3 contains 15 residues. The CDR3 reads CASSLTGRGDEKLFF. The DNA of the CDR3 is TGTGCCAGCAGCTTGACAGGGCGGGGGGATGAAAAACTGTTTTTT.

This clone was seen only a few times. The chain joins TRBV18 to TRBJ1-3; D is ambiguous. The germline V gene has CDR1 KGHSH and CDR2 LQKENI. CDR3 length: 17 amino acids. Trimming took 6 bases from V and 1 from J, leaving 19 bases between them. The CDR3 loop reads CASSDGVWMLSGNTIYF. CDR3 bases: TGTGCCAGCTCCGACGGGGTTTGGATGTTATCTGGAAACACCATATATTTT.

The chain is built from TRBV6-5 and TRBJ2-7; 10 bases fit TRBD2. V dropped 6 bases and J dropped 6; count of bases not matched to a gene: 11. Germline V gene lookup returns CDR1 MNHEY and CDR2 SVGAGI. This CDR3 has 15 residues. CDR3 bases: TGTGCCAGCAGGAGAACCGGGACTAGCGCCGGCGAGCAGTACTTC. This translates into CASRRTGTSAGEQYF.

The chain carries TRBV13 and TRBJ2-1; 7 bases fit TRBD2. Trimming cost V 6 bases and J 0 bases; bases outside gene matches: 5. This CDR3 is 15 amino acids long. Germline V gives CDR1 PRHDT, CDR2 FYEKMQ (reference sequence). This CDR3 is CASSQGGNSYNEQFF. For the CDR3, the DNA is TGTGCCAGCAGTCAGGGAGGGAACTCCTACAATGAGCAGTTCTTC.

This clone was seen just once. This chain connects TRBV7-2 to TRBJ1-5, with D uncertain. CDR1 and CDR2 (germline): SGHTA, FQGNSA. The V end lost 6 bases, the J end lost 0 bases, and 9 bases lay between the germline ends. CDR3 length: 14 amino acids. The CDR3 loop reads CASSWRYSNQPQHF. The DNA for the CDR3 is TGTGCCAGCAGTTGGAGGTATAGCAATCAGCCCCAGCATTTT.

The chain employs TRBV11-2 and TRBJ2-5; 9 bases match TRBD1. Germline-derived CDR1 and CDR2 are SGHAT and FQNNGV. The ends lost 1 base at V and 5 bases at J; junction bases unmatched: 5. This CDR3 has 15 amino acids. The CDR3 spells CASSLVGTGSETQYF. The CDR3 region has the DNA TGTGCCAGCAGCTTAGTTGGGACAGGGAGTGAGACCCAGTACTTC.

The chain recombines TRBV9 with TRBJ2-7; 9 bases agree with TRBD1. CDR1 and CDR2 from the germline V gene are SGDLS and YYNGEE. The CDR3 is 15 residues long. V gave up 1 base and J gave up 5 bases; unmatched junction bases: 7. CDR3 in amino acids: CASSVIPGQGNEQYF. CDR3 sequence (DNA): TGTGCCAGCAGCGTAATTCCGGGACAGGGAAACGAGCAGTACTTC.

The V and J genes are TRBV7-9 and TRBJ1-1, with D uncertain. Germline lookup yields CDR1 SEHNR and CDR2 FQNEAQ (reference sequence). Trimming shortened V by 5 bases and J by 6 bases, and 13 bases separated the two germline ends. The CDR3 contains 13 residues. The CDR3 nucleotides read TGTGCCAGCAGCCGCAACTTAGTCGCTGAAGCTTTCTTT. Translation gives CASSRNLVAEAFF.

The chain uses TRBV27 and TRBJ2-3, with 13 bases fitting TRBD2. The CDR3 runs 15 residues. V was clipped by 8 bases and J by 3 bases; unmatched bases: 5. The V gene's germline CDR1 is MNHEY and CDR2 SMNVEV (reference sequence). CDR3 protein: CASQTSGRSTDTQYF. The CDR3, as DNA: TGTGCCAGCCAGACTAGCGGGAGGTCAACAGATACGCAGTATTTT.